These 15 T cell receptor beta chains were all obtained from the same sample, sequenced in a study of glioma-infiltrating T cells after dendritic cell vaccination. Assay: immunoSEQ multiplex PCR; the TCRdb copy retains only in-frame clones and omits some. This table holds roughly 100,000 clones, roughly 79% found once. The sample consisted of blood, taken before dendritic cell vaccination. The receptors here all came from a human donor with glioblastoma.

The V gene is TRBV7-2, the J gene TRBJ2-7; TRBD2 aligns across 7 bases. This CDR3 spans 15 amino acids. The V and J ends lost 3 bases and 3 bases, in that order; junction bases with no gene match: 8. The germline gives CDR1 SGHTA, CDR2 FQGNSA. For the CDR3, the DNA is TGTGCCAGCAGCTTTCTCAGCGGGGAAGACTACGAGCAGTACTTC. It specifies CASSFLSGEDYEQYF. The variable domain in full, completed from reference TRBV7-2 and TRBJ2-7, reads GAGVSQSPSNKVTEKGKDVELRCDPISGHTALYWYRQSLGQGLEFLIYFQGNSAPDKSGLPSDRFSAERTGGSVSTLTIQRTQQEDSAVYLCASSFLSGEDYEQYFGPGTRLTVT.

This clone showed up many times. This same CDR3 is encoded by further DNA sequences in the sample. The gene calls are TRBV2 and TRBJ1-5; D ambiguous. CDR1 SNHLY and CDR2 FYNNEI come from the germline V gene. V was pared by 2 bases and J by 0 bases, with 5 bases between. CDR3 size: 14 residues. The CDR3 sequence is CASSESYSNQPQHF. CDR3 bases: TGTGCCAGCAGTGAATCGTATAGCAATCAGCCCCAGCATTTT.

This clone has only a few counts. The chain has TRBV6-1 and TRBJ2-5, with D possibly matching TRBD1 (5 bases). Per the germline V gene, CDR1 is MNHNS and CDR2 is SASEGT. V was clipped by 8 bases and J by 2 bases, with 9 bases between them. The CDR3 has 12 amino acids. CDR3 residues: CASGRQQETQYF. As DNA, the CDR3 is TGTGCCAGCGGTAGACAGCAAGAGACCCAGTACTTC.

This chain links TRBV19 with TRBJ2-7; 7 positions match TRBD1. V trimming: 5 bases; J trimming: 5 bases; junction bases outside the gene matches: 12. This CDR3 spans 15 amino acids. CDR1 LNHDA and CDR2 SQIVND come from the germline V gene (reference sequence). In nucleotides, the CDR3 is TGTGCCAGTAGTTCCCGACAGGGCGAGGGGCACGAGCAGTACTTC. This encodes CASSSRQGEGHEQYF.

The chain couples TRBV4-3 to TRBJ2-1; 9 nucleotides align to TRBD1. The CDR3 is made up of 15 amino acids. V was pared by 0 bases and J by 6 bases, with 3 bases of the junction left unmatched. Germline V gene lookup returns CDR1 LGHNA and CDR2 YSLEER. This CDR3 is CASSQDGTGFNEQFF. Written as DNA, the CDR3 is TGCGCCAGCAGCCAAGACGGGACAGGGTTCAATGAGCAGTTCTTC.

This clone has just a few counts. The genes are TRBV19 and TRBJ1-3; possibly TRBD1 for D (5 bases). CDR1 and CDR2 (germline): LNHDA, SQIVND (reference sequence). The V end lost 9 bases, the J end lost 6 bases, and 15 bases lay between the germline ends. The CDR3 extends over 13 amino acids. CDR3 protein: CASRGADVNTIYF. The CDR3 DNA reads as TGTGCCAGCCGTGGGGCAGATGTAAACACCATATATTTT.

The V call is TRBV5-1, the J call TRBJ1-1; D unresolved. With 4 bases removed from V and 1 base from J, the gap between germline ends came to 17 bases. Germline values: CDR1 SGHRS, CDR2 YFSETQ. The CDR3 length is 16 residues. This CDR3 reads CASSPNGRGTNTEAFF. CDR3 bases: TGCGCCAGCAGCCCGAACGGACGGGGAACGAACACTGAAGCTTTCTTT.

Details on this clone: One junction end does not reproduce the germline sequence, and a read error may be involved. This chain connects TRBV6-5 to TRBJ1-1; D remains unclear. Germline V gene lookup returns CDR1 MNHEY and CDR2 SVGAGI. This CDR3 is 12 amino acids long. CDR3 residues: CATSGPNTEAFF. In DNA, the CDR3 is TGTGCCACCAGTGGGCCGAACACTGAAGCTTTCTTT.

The chain uses TRBV6-4 and TRBJ1-2; TRBD1 matches at 9 bases. Germline lookup yields CDR1 MRHNA and CDR2 SNTAGT. The CDR3 has 14 residues. V was pared by 6 bases and J by 8 bases, with 10 bases of the junction left unmatched. The CDR3 is CASRPGQGAGGYTF. CDR3 sequence (DNA): TGTGCCAGCAGGCCGGGACAGGGAGCGGGGGGCTACACCTTC.

The V gene is TRBV6-5, the J gene TRBJ2-7; 9 bases are shared with TRBD1. This CDR3 is built from 14 residues. The germline CDR1 and CDR2 sequences are MNHEY and SVGAGI. V was clipped by 6 bases and J by 3 bases; unmatched bases: 6. The CDR3 sequence is CASRNTGQGYEQYF. Here the CDR3 DNA reads TGTGCCAGCAGGAATACGGGACAGGGCTACGAGCAGTACTTC.

The gene calls are TRBV19 and TRBJ1-6; possible D gene TRBD1, 5 bases. The CDR3 consists of 14 residues. V dropped 10 bases and J dropped 6 bases, with 16 bases sitting between them. In germline, CDR1 is LNHDA, CDR2 SQIVND (reference sequence). CDR3 amino acids: CAIKGPGGNSPLHF. The CDR3 DNA reads TGTGCCATCAAGGGTCCGGGGGGTAATTCACCCCTCCACTTT. The whole variable domain, filled in from reference TRBV19 and TRBJ1-6, reads DGGITQSPKYLFRKEGQNVTLSCEQNLNHDAMYWYRQDPGQGLRLIYYSQIVNDFQKGDIAEGYSVSREKKESFPLTVTSAQKNPTAFYLCAIKGPGGNSPLHFGNGTRLTVT.

The V call is TRBV27, the J call TRBJ1-1; unclear D gene. Germline CDR1 MNHEY, CDR2 SMNVEV (reference sequence). Trimming stripped 9 bases from V and 4 bases from J, with 9 bases between. The CDR3 spans 11 residues. The CDR3 region is CASGSGTEAFF. The CDR3 DNA sequence: TGTGCCAGTGGAAGCGGCACTGAAGCTTTCTTT.

The rearrangement uses TRBV10-2 and TRBJ1-5, with 11 bases lining up with TRBD1. The CDR3 is 15 residues long. V shed 6 bases and J 6 bases; nucleotides not matched to a gene: 7. Germline V CDR1 and CDR2: WSHSY, SAAADI. CDR3 nucleotides: TGCGCCAGCAGACCGGGACAGGGGGAGGGTCAGCCCCAGCATTTT. The encoded protein is CASRPGQGEGQPQHF.

The rearrangement links TRBV5-1 to TRBJ1-4; a weak D match, TRBD1 (5 bases). Trimming pared 1 base from V and 5 bases from J, leaving 9 bases between. CDR3 length equals 14 residues. Germline CDR1 is SGHRS and CDR2 is YFSETQ. The CDR3: CASSLQDKNEKLFF. The DNA for the CDR3 is TGCGCCAGCAGCTTGCAGGACAAGAATGAAAAACTGTTTTTT.

This clone has only a few counts. One end of the junction is discordant with germline, which a read error may explain. The chain recombines TRBV7-7 with TRBJ2-5, with a tentative D call TRBD2 (5 bases). This CDR3 is built from 15 residues. CDR1 and CDR2 (germline): SSHAT, FNYEAQ (reference sequence). CDR3: CASSLGKEGAETQYF. Here the CDR3 DNA reads TGTGCTAGCAGCTTAGGCAAAGAGGGTGCGGAGACCCAGTACTTC.